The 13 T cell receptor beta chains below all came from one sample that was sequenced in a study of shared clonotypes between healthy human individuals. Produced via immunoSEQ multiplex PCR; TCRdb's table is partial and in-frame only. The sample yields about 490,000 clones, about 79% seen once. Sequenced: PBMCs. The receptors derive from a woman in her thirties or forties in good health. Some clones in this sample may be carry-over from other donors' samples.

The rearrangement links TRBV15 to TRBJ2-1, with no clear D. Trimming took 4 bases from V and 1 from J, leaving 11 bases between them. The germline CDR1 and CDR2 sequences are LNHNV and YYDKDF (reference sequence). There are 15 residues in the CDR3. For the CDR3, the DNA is TGTGCCACCAGCACGAGCTTATCATCCTACAATGAGCAGTTCTTC. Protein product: CATSTSLSSYNEQFF.

The CDR3 region is CATSRDGIAGREQYF. The CDR3 DNA is TGTGCCACCAGCAGAGATGGGATAGCGGGTCGGGAGCAGTACTTC. The chain links TRBV15 to TRBJ2-7; TRBD2 aligns across 7 bases. The CDR3 is 15 residues long. Germline V gene sequence: CDR1 LNHNV, CDR2 YYDKDF (reference sequence). Trimming cost V 0 bases and J 7 bases; bases outside gene matches: 9.

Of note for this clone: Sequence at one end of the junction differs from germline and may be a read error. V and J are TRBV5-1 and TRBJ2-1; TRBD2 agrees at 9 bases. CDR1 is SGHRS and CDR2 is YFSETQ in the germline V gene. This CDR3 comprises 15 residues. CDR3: CASRLGLAPDNEQFF. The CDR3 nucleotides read TGCGCCAGCAGGTTGGGACTAGCTCCCGACAATGAGCAGTTCTTC. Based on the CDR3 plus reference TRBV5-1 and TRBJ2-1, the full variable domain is KAGVTQTPRYLIKTRGQQVTLSCSPISGHRSVSWYQQTPGQGLQFLFEYFSETQRNKGNFPGRFSGRQFSNSRSEMNVSTLELGDSALYLCASRLGLAPDNEQFFGPGTRLTVL.

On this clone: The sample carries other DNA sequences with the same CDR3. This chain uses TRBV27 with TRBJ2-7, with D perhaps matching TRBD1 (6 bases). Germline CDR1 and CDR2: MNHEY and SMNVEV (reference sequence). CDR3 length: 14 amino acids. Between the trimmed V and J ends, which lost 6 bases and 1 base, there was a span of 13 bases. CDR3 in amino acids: CASSPGDTSYEQYF. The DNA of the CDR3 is TGTGCCAGCAGCCCTGGGGACACTTCCTACGAGCAGTACTTC.

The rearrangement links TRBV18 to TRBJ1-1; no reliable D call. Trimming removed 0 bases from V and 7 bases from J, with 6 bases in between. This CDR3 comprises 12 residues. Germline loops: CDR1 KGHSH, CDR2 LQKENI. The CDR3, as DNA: TGTGCCAGCTCACCACCGAGGCTTGAAGCTTTCTTT. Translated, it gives CASSPPRLEAFF.

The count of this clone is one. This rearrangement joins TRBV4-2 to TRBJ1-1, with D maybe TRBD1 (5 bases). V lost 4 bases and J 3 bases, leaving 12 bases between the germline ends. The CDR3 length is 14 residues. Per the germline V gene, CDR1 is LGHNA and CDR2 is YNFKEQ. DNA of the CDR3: TGTGCCAGCAGCCCTCAGGGAGGCGACACTGAAGCTTTCTTT. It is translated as CASSPQGGDTEAFF.

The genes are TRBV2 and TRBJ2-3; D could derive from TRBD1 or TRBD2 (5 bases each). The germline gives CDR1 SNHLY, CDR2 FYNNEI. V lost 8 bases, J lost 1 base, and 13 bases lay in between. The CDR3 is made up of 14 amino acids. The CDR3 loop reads CASLRDGRTDTQYF. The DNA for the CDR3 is TGTGCCAGCCTCCGGGACGGGCGCACAGATACGCAGTATTTT.

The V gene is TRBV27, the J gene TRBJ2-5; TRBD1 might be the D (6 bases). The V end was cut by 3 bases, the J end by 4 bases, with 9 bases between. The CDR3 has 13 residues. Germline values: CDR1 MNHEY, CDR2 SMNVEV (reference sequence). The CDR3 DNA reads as TGTGCCAGCAGTTTCACAGGGAGAGAGACCCAGTACTTC. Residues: CASSFTGRETQYF.

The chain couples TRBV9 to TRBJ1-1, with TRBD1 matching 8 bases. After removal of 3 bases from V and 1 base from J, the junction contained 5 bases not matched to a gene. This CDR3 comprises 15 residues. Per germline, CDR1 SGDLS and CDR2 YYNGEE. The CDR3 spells CASSARTGRNTEAFF. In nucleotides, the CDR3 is TGTGCCAGCAGCGCTCGGACAGGGCGGAACACTGAAGCTTTCTTT.

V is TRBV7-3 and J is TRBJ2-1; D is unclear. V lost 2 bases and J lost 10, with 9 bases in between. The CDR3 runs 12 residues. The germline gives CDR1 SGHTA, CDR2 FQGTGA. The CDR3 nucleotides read TGTGCCAGCAGCTTAGACCAAGGGGAGCAGTTCTTC. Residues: CASSLDQGEQFF. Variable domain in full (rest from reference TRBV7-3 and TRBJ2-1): GAGVSQTPSNKVTEKGKYVELRCDPISGHTALYWYRQSLGQGPEFLIYFQGTGAADDSGLPNDRFFAVRPEGSVSTLKIQRTERGDSAVYLCASSLDQGEQFFGPGTRLTVL.

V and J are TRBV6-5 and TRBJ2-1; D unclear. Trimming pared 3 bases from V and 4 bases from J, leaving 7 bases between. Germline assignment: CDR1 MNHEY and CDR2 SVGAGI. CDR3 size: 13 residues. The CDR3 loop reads CASSYGDYNEQFF. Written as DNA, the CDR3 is TGTGCCAGCAGTTATGGGGATTACAATGAGCAGTTCTTC.

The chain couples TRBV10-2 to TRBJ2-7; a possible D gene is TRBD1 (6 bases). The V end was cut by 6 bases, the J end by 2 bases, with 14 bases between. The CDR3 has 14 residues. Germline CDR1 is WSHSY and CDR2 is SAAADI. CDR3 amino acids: CASRPRGTPYEQYF. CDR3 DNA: TGCGCCAGCAGACCTAGGGGGACCCCCTACGAGCAGTACTTC.

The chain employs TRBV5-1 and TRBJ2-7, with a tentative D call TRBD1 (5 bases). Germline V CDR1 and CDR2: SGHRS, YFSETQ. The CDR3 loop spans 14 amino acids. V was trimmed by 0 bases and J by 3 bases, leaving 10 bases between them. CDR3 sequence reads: CASSLASRDYEQYF. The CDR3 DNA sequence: TGCGCCAGCAGCTTGGCCAGCAGGGACTACGAGCAGTACTTC.